This is a list of T cell receptor beta chains from one sample in a study of cytomegalovirus exposure and HLA in healthy donors. Method: immunoSEQ multiplex PCR; TCRdb's copy keeps in-frame clones and lacks some. The repertoire has about 140,000 clones, about 76% of them found once; the top ten carry almost 4%. What was sequenced was PBMCs. The receptors here all came from a man aged 18 to 29 in good health and CMV-seronegative. Both conserved end residues are trimmed from each CDR3.

CDR3 protein: ASSLEPKGGRTEAF; V gene: TRBV5-1; J gene: TRBJ1-1
CDR3 protein: ASSLRQGAGYT; V gene: TRBV7-2; J gene: TRBJ1-2
CDR3 protein: ASSRGRSSYNEQF; V gene: TRBV28; J gene: TRBJ2-1
CDR3 protein: ASSSRDSPNTEAF; V gene: TRBV6-5; J gene: TRBJ1-1
CDR3 protein: ASSGTQGALTEAF; V gene: TRBV6-6; J gene: TRBJ1-1
CDR3 protein: ASSRGRVKEDTQY; V gene: TRBV18; J gene: TRBJ2-3
CDR3 protein: ASSLDRDSGYT; V gene: TRBV2; J gene: TRBJ1-2
CDR3 protein: ASSWDRGNSPLH; V gene: TRBV5-1; J gene: TRBJ1-6
CDR3 protein: SVGGGEDGEQY; V gene: TRBV29-1; J gene: TRBJ2-7
CDR3 protein: ASSFRTGLSYEQY; V gene: TRBV11-2; J gene: TRBJ2-7
CDR3 protein: ASSLPPHGRALHEQY; V gene: TRBV27; J gene: TRBJ2-7
CDR3 protein: ASSLGWQDSNYGYT; V gene: TRBV7-9; J gene: TRBJ1-2
CDR3 protein: ASSWALQETQY; V gene: TRBV7-6; J gene: TRBJ2-5
CDR3 protein: ASSYAGGSSDTQY; V gene: TRBV6-6; J gene: TRBJ2-3
CDR3 protein: ATSRDNGMETQY; V gene: TRBV15; J gene: TRBJ2-5
CDR3 protein: ASLPPLASNEQF; V gene: TRBV7-8; J gene: TRBJ2-1
CDR3 protein: ASSRQGIGTEAF; V gene: TRBV7-2; J gene: TRBJ1-1
CDR3 protein: ASSGQFQETQY; V gene: TRBV11-2; J gene: TRBJ2-5
CDR3 protein: ASSSPGTGGWNEQF; V gene: TRBV5-8; J gene: TRBJ2-1
CDR3 protein: ASSPDRANEQF; V gene: TRBV7-3; J gene: TRBJ2-1
CDR3 protein: AWSVGWTSGFSEQY; V gene: TRBV30; J gene: TRBJ2-7
CDR3 protein: ASSLRLAGGPKDTQY; V gene: TRBV9; J gene: TRBJ2-3
CDR3 protein: ASSLGQGFADTQY; V gene: TRBV7-2; J gene: TRBJ2-3
CDR3 protein: ASSPWVGETQY; V gene: TRBV9; J gene: TRBJ2-5
CDR3 protein: ASSLSDSLGQY; V gene: TRBV11-2; J gene: TRBJ2-7
CDR3 protein: ASSEMLSDTEAF; V gene: TRBV25-1; J gene: TRBJ1-1
CDR3 protein: ASSGLAGVEQY; V gene: TRBV18; J gene: TRBJ2-7
CDR3 protein: ASSVGLLAGGVYEQY; V gene: TRBV9; J gene: TRBJ2-7
CDR3 protein: ASSIDSGTGGHSYNEQF; V gene: TRBV19; J gene: TRBJ2-1
CDR3 protein: ASSVVAGGEFYEQY; V gene: TRBV9; J gene: TRBJ2-7
CDR3 protein: ASSQQQGMNTEAF; V gene: TRBV4-1; J gene: TRBJ1-1
CDR3 protein: ASSLGTAQPQH; V gene: TRBV5-6; J gene: TRBJ1-5
CDR3 protein: ASSSQSGGIYEQY; V gene: TRBV28; J gene: TRBJ2-7
CDR3 protein: ASSSPNSGGRDTQY; V gene: TRBV7-3; J gene: TRBJ2-3
CDR3 protein: ASSSYSGPGLS; V gene: TRBV27; J gene: TRBJ2-7
CDR3 protein: ASSYSDRVNEQY; V gene: TRBV6-5; J gene: TRBJ2-7
CDR3 protein: ATKGTSGYNEQF; V gene: TRBV6-4; J gene: TRBJ2-1
CDR3 protein: ASRDRPLDGELF; V gene: TRBV5-1; J gene: TRBJ2-2
CDR3 protein: ASSFREGAEAF; V gene: TRBV11-1; J gene: TRBJ1-1
CDR3 protein: ASSILAEEGYQETQY; V gene: TRBV19; J gene: TRBJ2-5
CDR3 protein: ASRLADTQY; V gene: TRBV6-5; J gene: TRBJ2-3
CDR3 protein: ASRPMWMGQGAQETQY; V gene: TRBV7-3; J gene: TRBJ2-5
CDR3 protein: ASSSTYNEQF; V gene: TRBV7-9; J gene: TRBJ2-1
CDR3 protein: ASNAGKSGGYT; V gene: TRBV5-4; J gene: TRBJ1-2
CDR3 protein: ASSLGRENYGYT; V gene: TRBV28; J gene: TRBJ1-2
CDR3 protein: ASSSPRGDREDYGYT; V gene: TRBV7-9; J gene: TRBJ1-2